Below, 26 T cell receptor beta chains from the same sample are listed, as sequenced in a study of shared clonotypes between healthy human individuals. Sequencing was performed with immunoSEQ multiplex PCR; in TCRdb, only in-frame clones are kept and a portion is missing. This sample carries 2 million to 2.5 million clones, 90% to 95% of them seen once, and the ten largest clones take 0.1% to 0.15%. The specimen was naive CD4+ T cells sorted from blood. The sample's subset: CD45RA+ positively selected. The receptors stem from a man younger than 35 in good health.

The genes are TRBV7-8 and TRBJ1-2; 7 bases are shared with TRBD1. Germline loops: CDR1 SGHVS, CDR2 FQNEAQ. This CDR3 region has 14 residues. Unmatched junction bases numbered 9, after V lost 7 bases and J lost 4 bases. The CDR3: CASTQSRDSYGYTF. The CDR3 region has the DNA TGTGCCAGCACCCAAAGTCGGGACAGCTATGGCTACACCTTC.

About this clone: The sample has other DNA sequences that encode this CDR3 too. The V and J genes are TRBV5-1 and TRBJ2-4, with D perhaps given as TRBD1 or TRBD2 (5 bases each). The V end was cut by 2 bases, the J end by 1 base, with 7 bases between. CDR3 length: 14 amino acids. Germline CDR1 reads SGHRS; CDR2 reads YFSETQ. The CDR3 DNA sequence: TGCGCCAGCAGCTTAGGGGAGGCCAAAAACATTCAGTACTTC. Translation: CASSLGEAKNIQYF.

The J gene is TRBJ1-6, the V gene TRBV19; D uncertain. CDR1 LNHDA and CDR2 SQIVND come from the germline V gene (reference sequence). V lost 7 bases and J 7 bases, leaving 14 bases between the germline ends. This CDR3 comprises 14 residues. The CDR3 nucleotides are TGTGCCAGTAATGTGGAACGGTCCAATTCACCCCTCCACTTT. It yields the protein CASNVERSNSPLHF.

The gene calls are TRBV11-2 and TRBJ1-1; D remains unclear. With 0 bases removed from V and 3 bases from J, the gap between germline ends came to 2 bases. Germline lookup yields CDR1 SGHAT and CDR2 FQNNGV. The CDR3 length is 12 residues. Written as DNA, the CDR3 is TGTGCCAGCAGCTTAGAGTACACTGAAGCTTTCTTT. It encodes CASSLEYTEAFF.

CDR3 residues: CASAISWQGLYEQYF. CDR3 sequence (DNA): TGTGCCAGCGCAATATCCTGGCAGGGCCTATACGAGCAGTACTTC. V usage is TRBV6-1 and J usage is TRBJ2-7, with a tentative D call TRBD1 (5 bases). This CDR3 region has 15 residues. V lost 8 bases and J lost 4, with 21 bases in between. Germline assignment: CDR1 MNHNS and CDR2 SASEGT.

This clone was recorded only once. This same CDR3 is encoded by further DNA sequences in the sample. This chain joins TRBV7-2 and TRBJ2-1; the D is unclear. Trimming stripped 5 bases from V and 8 bases from J, with 13 bases between. Germline V gives CDR1 SGHTA, CDR2 FQGNSA. The CDR3 has 13 residues. In DNA form, the CDR3 reads TGTGCCAGCAGCCTCCTAAGGGTCGATGAGCAGTTCTTC. Translated: CASSLLRVDEQFF.

This chain links TRBV12-5 with TRBJ2-7; D gene ambiguous. CDR3 size: 13 residues. Germline V gene lookup returns CDR1 LGHNT and CDR2 FRNRAP. Trimming stripped 0 bases from V and 5 bases from J, with 8 bases between. DNA of the CDR3: TGTGCTAGTGGTTTGGTCGGACGCGACGAGCAGTACTTC. It codes for CASGLVGRDEQYF.

V gene TRBV6-1 combines with J gene TRBJ2-3, with TRBD1 as a possible D gene (5 bases). Germline V gene lookup returns CDR1 MNHNS and CDR2 SASEGT. V was pared by 5 bases and J by 4 bases, with 10 bases between. The CDR3 extends over 13 amino acids. The CDR3 spells CASSLQGPDTQYF. CDR3 DNA: TGTGCCAGCAGTCTCCAGGGTCCAGATACGCAGTATTTT.

The chain recombines TRBV6-1 with TRBJ1-3; no clear D gene. Germline CDR1 reads MNHNS; CDR2 reads SASEGT. Trimming left V 6 bases short and J 7 bases short, with 19 bases between. CDR3 length: 15 amino acids. The CDR3 coding sequence is TGTGCCAGCAGGGACCAGACGGATAGGGTTAACACCATATATTTT. Amino acids: CASRDQTDRVNTIYF.

The J gene is TRBJ1-4, the V gene TRBV7-9; no clear D gene. The germline CDR1 and CDR2 sequences are SEHNR and FQNEAQ (reference sequence). The CDR3 sequence is 13 residues long. V lost 5 bases, J lost 7 bases, and 11 bases lay in between. CDR3 nucleotides: TGTGCCAGCAGCGGGAAAGGGCGTGAAAAACTGTTTTTT. Translating gives CASSGKGREKLFF. Full variable domain (missing parts from reference TRBV7-9 and TRBJ1-4): DTGVSQNPRHKITKRGQNVTFRCDPISEHNRLYWYRQTLGQGPEFLTYFQNEAQLEKSRLLSDRFSAERPKGSFSTLEIQRTEQGDSAMYLCASSGKGREKLFFGSGTQLSVL.

This sequence joins TRBV6-1 and TRBJ2-7; D is unclear. The V and J ends lost 10 bases and 4 bases respectively, with 11 bases between them. Looked up from germline, CDR1 is MNHNS and CDR2 is SASEGT. The CDR3 loop spans 11 amino acids. As DNA, the CDR3 is TGTGCCACTATAGGTAGTTACGAGCAGTACTTC. Protein sequence: CATIGSYEQYF.

The count of this clone is one. The J gene is TRBJ1-2, the V gene TRBV28; 9 nucleotides match TRBD1. Trimming removed 4 bases from V and 1 base from J; junction bases left unmatched: 10. CDR3 size: 17 residues. Germline V gene lookup returns CDR1 MDHEN and CDR2 SYDVKM. CDR3: CASSSTGTGRGNYGYTF. The CDR3 DNA is TGTGCCAGCAGTTCGACCGGGACAGGGAGGGGTAACTATGGCTACACCTTC.

The chain employs TRBV6-4 and TRBJ2-1; D possibly matches TRBD1 or TRBD2 (6 bases each). The CDR3 covers 16 residues. Germline CDR1 reads MRHNA; CDR2 reads SNTAGT. V lost 6 bases and J lost 13, with 28 bases in between. CDR3 nucleotide sequence: TGTGCCAGCAGCCCTGTAGTGGGGGGCCTGGTTGGGGTTCAGTTCTTC. Its protein is CASSPVVGGLVGVQFF.

V and J are TRBV29-1 and TRBJ1-1, with D hard to call. V lost 6 bases and J lost 1, with 12 bases in between. This CDR3 contains 13 residues. Germline loops: CDR1 SQVTM, CDR2 ANQGSEA. DNA for the CDR3: TGCAGCGTCTCAATAAATACGAACACTGAAGCTTTCTTT. Residues: CSVSINTNTEAFF.

The chain uses TRBV10-3 and TRBJ2-3; 10 nucleotides agree with TRBD1. Per the germline V gene, CDR1 is ENHRY and CDR2 is SYGVKD. CDR3 length equals 18 residues. V was clipped by 0 bases and J by 5 bases; unmatched bases: 11. The CDR3 region has the DNA TGTGCCATCAGTGAGTCGATAGGGACAGGGGCGAGTATAGATACGCAGTATTTT. Translating it yields CAISESIGTGASIDTQYF.

This clone was seen once. V gene TRBV25-1 combines with J gene TRBJ2-5; D is undetermined. Germline CDR1 is MGHDK and CDR2 is SYGVNS. V lost 3 bases to trimming and J lost 4 bases, with 9 bases between them. The CDR3 extends over 13 amino acids. The CDR3 coding sequence is TGTGCCAGCAGTGATCCTCCTCGAGAGACCCAGTACTTC. This encodes CASSDPPRETQYF.

The rearrangement links TRBV28 to TRBJ1-5; possible D gene TRBD1, 6 bases. The V gene lost 4 bases and the J gene lost 0 bases, with 25 bases spanning the gap. Per germline, CDR1 MDHEN and CDR2 SYDVKM. This CDR3 contains 20 residues. For the CDR3, the DNA is TGTGCCAGCAGTTCAATAGGAACAGGGTTAGGCGGGAATAGCAATCAGCCCCAGCATTTT. Translated: CASSSIGTGLGGNSNQPQHF.

The V and J genes are TRBV30 and TRBJ2-5; weak D call: TRBD1 (5 bases). The CDR3 extends over 11 amino acids. Per germline, CDR1 GTSNPN and CDR2 SVGIG (reference sequence). Deletions cut 8 bases from V and 5 bases from J, with 12 bases between. CDR3 sequence: CAGAIGETQYF. CDR3 DNA sequence: TGTGCCGGGGCCATTGGGGAGACCCAGTACTTC.

The chain uses TRBV5-1 and TRBJ2-1, with 8 bases aligning to TRBD2. There are 16 residues in the CDR3. From germline, CDR1 is SGHRS and CDR2 YFSETQ. After removal of 0 bases from V and 3 bases from J, the junction contained 5 bases not matched to a gene. In DNA, the CDR3 is TGCGCCAGCAGCTTGGCCCCAGCGGGAGACTACAATGAGCAGTTCTTC. Protein: CASSLAPAGDYNEQFF. The whole variable domain, filled in from reference TRBV5-1 and TRBJ2-1, reads KAGVTQTPRYLIKTRGQQVTLSCSPISGHRSVSWYQQTPGQGLQFLFEYFSETQRNKGNFPGRFSGRQFSNSRSEMNVSTLELGDSALYLCASSLAPAGDYNEQFFGPGTRLTVL.

The gene calls are TRBV11-2 and TRBJ1-1; D call uncertain. The germline CDR1 and CDR2 sequences are SGHAT and FQNNGV. CDR3 size: 15 residues. Trimming left V 4 bases short and J 1 base short, with 13 bases between. In DNA form, the CDR3 reads TGTGCCAGCAGCTCGACGAGGGCTGGGAACACTGAAGCTTTCTTT. Translating gives CASSSTRAGNTEAFF.

The chain combines TRBV7-2 with TRBJ2-3, with 8 positions matching TRBD2. CDR3 length: 15 amino acids. Germline V gene sequence: CDR1 SGHTA, CDR2 FQGNSA. Unmatched junction bases numbered 7, after V lost 7 bases and J lost 1 base. The CDR3, as DNA: TGTGCCAGCAACCCACGGGGGGGTCGCACAGATACGCAGTATTTT. Protein sequence: CASNPRGGRTDTQYF.

A single count supports this clone. This chain connects TRBV7-2 to TRBJ2-5; TRBD2 agrees at 10 bases. This CDR3 has 15 residues. Germline V gives CDR1 SGHTA, CDR2 FQGNSA. With 3 bases clipped from V and 5 bases from J, the junction kept 6 bases outside the gene matches. CDR3 coding DNA: TGTGCCAGCAGCTTCATGTCTAGCGGGAGCGAGACCCAGTACTTC. As protein: CASSFMSSGSETQYF.

The gene calls are TRBV5-1 and TRBJ2-5; TRBD1 aligns across 7 bases. V shed 0 bases, J shed 6 bases, and the junction held 5 bases outside the gene matches. Germline loops: CDR1 SGHRS, CDR2 YFSETQ. The length of the CDR3 is 14 residues. The CDR3, as DNA: TGCGCCAGCAGCTTGGGACAGGGAGTTCAGACCCAGTACTTC. Protein product: CASSLGQGVQTQYF.

The rearrangement uses TRBV19 and TRBJ2-7, with TRBD1 matching 8 bases. The CDR3 spans 14 residues. V lost 5 bases to trimming and J lost 1 base; unmatched junction nucleotides: 4. Germline assignment: CDR1 LNHDA and CDR2 SQIVND (reference sequence). The CDR3 sequence: CASSVGTGSYEQYF. In nucleotides, the CDR3 is TGTGCCAGTAGTGTCGGGACAGGATCCTACGAGCAGTACTTC.

As concerns this clone: Other DNA sequences in the same sample also yield this CDR3. The genes are TRBV2 and TRBJ2-3, with 8 bases that match TRBD1. Per germline, CDR1 SNHLY and CDR2 FYNNEI. The V gene end was trimmed by 6 bases and the J gene end by 3 bases; junction bases not matched to a gene: 5. The CDR3 totals 14 residues. The CDR3: CASSGQGATDTQYF. CDR3 bases: TGTGCCAGCAGCGGACAGGGAGCAACAGATACGCAGTATTTT.

With regard to this clone: Other DNA sequences in the same sample also yield this CDR3. The J gene is TRBJ1-1, the V gene TRBV5-1, with D unresolved. Trimming cost V 0 bases and J 6 bases, with 9 bases left between them. The CDR3 runs to 13 residues. CDR1 SGHRS and CDR2 YFSETQ come from the germline V gene. CDR3 residues: CASSLEVGAEAFF. The CDR3, as DNA: TGCGCCAGCAGCTTGGAGGTGGGCGCTGAAGCTTTCTTT.